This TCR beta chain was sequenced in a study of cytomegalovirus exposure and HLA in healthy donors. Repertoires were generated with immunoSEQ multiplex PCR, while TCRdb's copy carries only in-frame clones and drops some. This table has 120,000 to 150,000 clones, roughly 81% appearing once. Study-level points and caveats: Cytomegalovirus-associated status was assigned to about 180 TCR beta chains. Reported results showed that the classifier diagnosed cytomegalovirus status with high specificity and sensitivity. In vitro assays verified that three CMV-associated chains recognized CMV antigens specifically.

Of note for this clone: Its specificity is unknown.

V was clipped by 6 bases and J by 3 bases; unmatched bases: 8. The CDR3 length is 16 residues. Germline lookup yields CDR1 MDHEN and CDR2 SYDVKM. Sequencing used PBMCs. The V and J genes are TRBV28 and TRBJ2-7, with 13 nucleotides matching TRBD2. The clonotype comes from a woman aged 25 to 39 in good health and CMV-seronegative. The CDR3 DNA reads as TGTGCCAGCAGCCCGTTGACTAGCGGGGGGTTCTACGAGCAGTACTTC. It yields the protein CASSPLTSGGFYEQYF.